Listed here is a single T cell receptor (beta chain). Its antigen is still unknown. One base away there is no much larger clone; base qualities are not given. CDR1 is given as SGHTA and CDR2 as FQGNSA, both from the germline V gene. Trimming takes 3 bases off V and 2 bases off J; junction bases not matched to a gene: 0. Spanning cysteine to phenylalanine, the CDR3 consists of 13 amino acids. Of the read, only the CDR3 DNA is kept; its 39 bases are in frame from base 1. The method behind the library was the immunoSEQ multiplex PCR assay. What TCRdb holds here is the immuneACCESS table cut down to in-frame rearrangements. Part of the clones is not present; checked against another copy, under half of the missing clones reflect an unresolved V gene, and the others are unexplained. The sample table holds more than 50,000 clones, of which roughly 90% were seen once. The top ten hold approximately 3% of the sample.

This entry belongs to a study of T cell changes during pregnancy in multiple sclerosis (dated by TCRdb to 2018 to 2020). Background on the whole study: The study examined how the T cell repertoire changed over the course of pregnancy in women with multiple sclerosis.

Here the chain combines TRBV7-2 and TRBJ2-5, and 7 junction bases match TRBD2. The sequencing used peripheral blood, collected in the first trimester of pregnancy. The receptor comes from a female donor in good health, enrolled as a control in a pregnancy study. The DNA sequence follows: TGTGCCAGCAGCTTTAGCGGGCAAGAGACCCAGTACTTC. Protein translation: CASSFSGQETQYF.